Shown below are 32 T cell receptor beta chains from a single sample sequenced in a study of Graves' ophthalmopathy and Graves' hyperthyroidism. Amplification targeted the TCR beta CDR3 regions, with RNA transcripts as the source material. First-round RT-PCR used HTBI primers; second-round multiplex PCR followed. TCRdb re-called the multiplex PCR reads with MiXCR, one entry per CDR3 protein. Of some 360,000 distinct CDR3 sequences detected, approximately 18% appear once; the ten largest clones hold roughly 2.6%. The sample taken for sequencing was peripheral blood. The receptor set was obtained from an adult woman with stable Graves' hyperthyroidism.

The J gene is TRBJ1-6, the V gene TRBV6-4, with unresolved D. The length of the CDR3 is 14 residues. V lost 7 bases and J 7 bases, leaving 14 bases between the germline ends. In germline, CDR1 is MRHNA, CDR2 SNTAGT. DNA for the CDR3: TGTGCCAGCATCGAATCAGACGTAAATTCACCCCTCCACTTT. This translates into CASIESDVNSPLHF.

This clonotype has just one count. This chain links TRBV11-1 with TRBJ2-5, with a possible D match to TRBD2 (5 bases). Trimming left V 8 bases short and J 5 bases short, with 9 bases between. This CDR3 region has 11 residues. The germline CDR1 and CDR2 sequences are SGHAT and FQDESV (reference sequence). The CDR3 is CASGAAETQYF. In nucleotides, the CDR3 is TGTGCCAGCGGAGCGGCTGAGACCCAGTACTTC.

Remarks on this clonotype: A much larger clone lies one base from this, so it may be a read error. The chain joins TRBV11-1 to TRBJ2-7; 10 nucleotides align to TRBD1. Per germline, CDR1 SGHAT and CDR2 FQDESV (reference sequence). Trimming took 5 bases from V and 4 from J; bases not matched to a gene: 8. This CDR3 contains 15 residues. The CDR3 nucleotides read TGTGCCAGCAGCATATTGATGGGACAGGGGTACGAGCAGTACTTC. As protein: CASSILMGQGYEQYF. Supplemented by reference TRBV11-1 and TRBJ2-7, the full variable domain reads EAEVAQSPRYKITEKSQAVAFWCDPISGHATLYWYRQILGQGPELLVQFQDESVVDDSQLPKDRFSAERLKGVDSTLKIQPAELGDSAMYLCASSILMGQGYEQYFGPGTRLTVT.

The sample holds many counts of this clonotype. V usage is TRBV28 and J usage is TRBJ1-2; D unresolved. Germline V gene data show CDR1 as MDHEN and CDR2 as SYDVKM. The CDR3 sequence is 12 residues long. The ends were cut back, 6 bases at V and 5 bases at J, with 10 bases in the middle. CDR3 loop: CASRVSGYGYTF. CDR3 in DNA: TGTGCCAGCAGGGTATCGGGGTATGGCTACACCTTC.

V gene TRBV7-3 combines with J gene TRBJ1-1, with D unresolved. The CDR3 totals 15 residues. CDR1 SGHTA and CDR2 FQGTGA come from the germline V gene. V lost 1 base and J lost 1, with 10 bases in between. DNA for the CDR3: TGTGCCAGCAGCTTAAACCCGGCGGGGAACACTGAAGCTTTCTTT. This gives the protein CASSLNPAGNTEAFF.

The chain links TRBV7-8 to TRBJ2-5; 7 bases map to TRBD2. Trimming removed 5 bases from V and 7 bases from J; junction bases left unmatched: 16. The germline CDR1 and CDR2 sequences are SGHVS and FQNEAQ. The CDR3 is made up of 16 amino acids. The CDR3 region is CASSRFGGRALGTQYF. CDR3 nucleotides: TGTGCCAGCAGCCGGTTTGGTGGGAGGGCCTTAGGGACCCAGTACTTC.

The chain carries TRBV20-1 and TRBJ2-7; possible D gene TRBD2, 6 bases. In germline, CDR1 is DFQATT, CDR2 SNEGSKA (reference sequence). CDR3 size: 16 residues. The V gene lost 0 bases and the J gene lost 2 bases, with 17 bases spanning the gap. The CDR3 loop is CSARDPPGDPPYEQYF. DNA for the CDR3: TGCAGTGCTAGAGACCCCCCGGGGGACCCACCCTACGAGCAGTACTTC.

The sample holds many counts of this clonotype. CDR3 nucleotide sequence: TGTGCCAGCAGCGTTGAAACAGGCGGTAGCACTGAAGCTTTCTTT. It is translated as CASSVETGGSTEAFF. The V and J genes are TRBV9 and TRBJ1-1; D might be TRBD1 (5 bases). Germline V lookup: CDR1 SGDLS, CDR2 YYNGEE. V was clipped by 2 bases and J by 4 bases, with 15 bases between them. The CDR3 sequence is 15 residues long.

This clonotype was seen repeatedly, ten times or more. This chain links TRBV15 with TRBJ2-5, with TRBD1 as a possible D gene (6 bases). Trimming cost V 5 bases and J 6 bases, with 13 bases left between them. Germline CDR1 LNHNV, CDR2 YYDKDF (reference sequence). This CDR3 region has 13 residues. Here the CDR3 DNA reads TGTGCCACCAGCGGGCTGGGGGCTCAGACCCAGTACTTC. Its protein product is CATSGLGAQTQYF.

The sample holds many counts of this clonotype. The chain combines TRBV5-1 with TRBJ1-1; no clear D gene. With 1 base removed from V and 6 bases from J, the gap between germline ends came to 16 bases. From germline, CDR1 is SGHRS and CDR2 YFSETQ. CDR3 length: 15 amino acids. The CDR3 DNA follows: TGCGCCAGCAGCTTGTGGTCATTGGGGTCAGCTGAAGCTTTCTTT. Translated, it gives CASSLWSLGSAEAFF.

This clonotype was recorded at least ten times. The genes are TRBV15 and TRBJ1-6, with a possible D match to TRBD1 (5 bases). The CDR3 totals 16 residues. From germline, CDR1 is LNHNV and CDR2 YYDKDF (reference sequence). Trimming pared 0 bases from V and 12 bases from J, leaving 18 bases between. The CDR3 sequence: CATSRDSTAGREPLHF. CDR3 nucleotides: TGTGCCACCAGCAGAGATTCTACGGCAGGGCGAGAACCCCTCCACTTT. Full variable domain (remainder filled in from reference TRBV15 and TRBJ1-6): DAMVIQNPRYQVTQFGKPVTLSCSQTLNHNVMYWYQQKSSQAPKLLFHYYDKDFNNEADTPDNFQSRRPNTSFCFLDIRSPGLGDTAMYLCATSRDSTAGREPLHFGNGTRLTVT.

At least ten counts were recorded for this clonotype. The chain employs TRBV29-1 and TRBJ1-2; D unclear. Trimming stripped 3 bases from V and 0 bases from J, with 5 bases between. Germline CDR1 is SQVTM and CDR2 is ANQGSEA. The CDR3 consists of 12 residues. The CDR3 DNA reads as TGCAGCGTTGAGGGTTCTAACTATGGCTACACCTTC. It specifies CSVEGSNYGYTF.

V gene TRBV19 combines with J gene TRBJ1-1; D call uncertain. The CDR3 has 13 amino acids. Germline-derived CDR1 and CDR2 are LNHDA and SQIVND (reference sequence). The ends were cut back, 5 bases at V and 1 base at J, with 8 bases in the middle. The CDR3 spells CASSDQRNTEAFF. The CDR3 DNA reads TGTGCCAGTAGTGACCAGCGGAACACTGAAGCTTTCTTT.

Points on this clonotype: Lacking the conserved final phenylalanine or tryptophan, this CDR3 likely reflects a read error. Because the CDR3's place on the DNA is in doubt, the DNA is left out and the CDR3 is given as listed by TCRdb. This chain uses TRBV12-3 or TRBV12-4 with TRBJ1-1; the D call in the table, TRBD1, was not verified against the DNA. The CDR3 contains 14 residues when both ends are counted. CDR3 loop: CASSPTAVNTEACY.

The chain combines TRBV20-1 with TRBJ2-7; no definite D call. With 7 bases removed from V and 7 bases from J, the gap between germline ends came to 11 bases. CDR1 DFQATT and CDR2 SNEGSKA come from the germline V gene (reference sequence). The CDR3 loop spans 10 amino acids. The chain's CDR3 is CSGWAGEQYF. The CDR3 coding sequence is TGCAGTGGGTGGGCAGGAGAGCAGTACTTC.

A few counts support this clonotype. A read error may explain this, as a much larger clone is one base away. V gene TRBV29-1 combines with J gene TRBJ1-1; D unclear. Germline V gives CDR1 SQVTM, CDR2 ANQGSEA. Trimming took 1 base from V and 6 from J, leaving 12 bases between them. There are 13 residues in the CDR3. The CDR3 here is CSVEALRNAEAFF. The CDR3 coding sequence is TGCAGCGTTGAAGCATTGAGAAACGCTGAAGCTTTCTTT.

The rearrangement uses TRBV5-1 and TRBJ2-5, with TRBD1 matching 7 bases. This CDR3 contains 15 residues. The ends lost 2 bases at V and 5 bases at J; junction bases unmatched: 9. CDR1 is SGHRS, CDR2 YFSETQ, per germline. DNA of the CDR3: TGCGCCAGCAGCTTAGTACAGGGGCTGATCGAGACCCAGTACTTC. Translated, it gives CASSLVQGLIETQYF.

This clonotype appeared many times. The gene calls are TRBV7-2 and TRBJ1-1, with unresolved D. V was clipped by 1 base and J by 1 base, with 7 bases between them. The CDR3 length is 14 residues. The germline V gene has CDR1 SGHTA and CDR2 FQGNSA. The CDR3 DNA follows: TGTGCCAGCAGCTTAGTCGGGAAGAACACTGAAGCTTTCTTT. As protein: CASSLVGKNTEAFF.

The chain links TRBV20-1 to TRBJ2-7; D unresolved. The V end lost 4 bases, the J end lost 2 bases, and 27 bases lay between the germline ends. Germline V gene lookup returns CDR1 DFQATT and CDR2 SNEGSKA (reference sequence). The length of the CDR3 is 18 residues. Written as DNA, the CDR3 is TGCAGTGCTAAACCCACCCCTACCTCGACTTCTCTCGCCTACGAGCAGTACTTC. This encodes CSAKPTPTSTSLAYEQYF.

This clonotype was seen repeatedly, ten times or more. J is TRBJ2-2 and V is TRBV19, with D uncertain. CDR1 is LNHDA and CDR2 is SQIVND in the germline V gene (reference sequence). The CDR3 consists of 16 residues. V lost 3 bases to trimming and J lost 1 base, with 12 bases between them. This CDR3 is CASSMARVWNTGELFF. The CDR3 nucleotides are TGTGCCAGTAGTATGGCCCGAGTATGGAACACCGGGGAGCTGTTTTTT. The entire variable domain, with the rest obtained from reference TRBV19 and TRBJ2-2, is as follows: DGGITQSPKYLFRKEGQNVTLSCEQNLNHDAMYWYRQDPGQGLRLIYYSQIVNDFQKGDIAEGYSVSREKKESFPLTVTSAQKNPTAFYLCASSMARVWNTGELFFGEGSRLTVL.

This clonotype has a count of ten or more. The V and J genes are TRBV11-1 and TRBJ1-2, with 12 positions matching TRBD1. V shed 5 bases and J 7 bases; nucleotides not matched to a gene: 14. CDR3 size: 17 residues. Germline V gives CDR1 SGHAT, CDR2 FQDESV (reference sequence). CDR3 loop: CASSPWGQGALKAGYTF. The DNA for the CDR3 is TGTGCCAGCAGCCCCTGGGGACAGGGGGCACTAAAAGCTGGCTACACCTTC.

This clonotype was seen many times. The V gene is TRBV19, the J gene TRBJ1-1; 7 bases align to TRBD1. The germline V gene has CDR1 LNHDA and CDR2 SQIVND (reference sequence). There are 15 residues in the CDR3. The V segment lost 3 bases and the J segment 0 bases; nucleotides outside the gene matches: 4. The chain's CDR3 is CASSMRDSLNTEAFF. DNA of the CDR3: TGTGCCAGTAGTATGAGGGACAGCTTGAACACTGAAGCTTTCTTT.

This clonotype was found once. The genes are TRBV28 and TRBJ2-7; perhaps TRBD2 as D (6 bases). The CDR3 consists of 11 residues. The V and J ends lost 11 bases and 4 bases respectively, with 12 bases between them. The germline V gene has CDR1 MDHEN and CDR2 SYDVKM. CDR3 nucleotide sequence: TGTGCCGGGGGGAAACGGTACGAGCAGTACTTC. This gives the protein CAGGKRYEQYF.

Many counts were recorded for this clonotype. This sequence joins TRBV19 and TRBJ1-2; a weak D match, TRBD1 (6 bases). CDR1 and CDR2 from the germline V gene are LNHDA and SQIVND (reference sequence). The CDR3 contains 15 residues. The V and J ends lost 2 bases and 2 bases respectively, with 12 bases between them. DNA of the CDR3: TGTGCCAGTAGTATAAAGTGGGGGCCAAACTATGGCTACACCTTC. The encoded protein is CASSIKWGPNYGYTF.

This clonotype was picked up many times. The gene calls are TRBV20-1 and TRBJ2-4; 11 bases are shared with TRBD1. Germline values: CDR1 DFQATT, CDR2 SNEGSKA (reference sequence). CDR3 length equals 15 residues. V lost 3 bases and J lost 9; bases outside the gene matches: 10. CDR3 bases: TGCAGTGCTAGTGCCGGGACAGGGGGAGCAGGCATTCAGTACTTC. Amino acids: CSASAGTGGAGIQYF.

This clonotype turned up a few times. V and J are TRBV4-3 and TRBJ2-7; 7 positions match TRBD2. With 0 bases clipped from V and 7 bases from J, the junction kept 6 bases outside the gene matches. The V gene's germline CDR1 is LGHNA and CDR2 YSLEER. This CDR3 has 14 residues. CDR3 amino acids: CASSQDPQRGEQYF. The CDR3 DNA is TGCGCCAGCAGCCAAGATCCACAGCGGGGAGAGCAGTACTTC.

As for this clonotype: A much larger clone lies one base from this, so it may be a read error. The CDR3 spells CASSPSKGLNEQYV. The CDR3 DNA sequence: TGTGCCAGTAGTCCTAGTAAGGGACTGAACGAGCAGTACGTC. The chain combines TRBV19 with TRBJ2-7, with D perhaps TRBD2 (6 bases). The CDR3 contains 14 residues. Germline V gene data show CDR1 as LNHDA and CDR2 as SQIVND (reference sequence). V was pared by 5 bases and J by 5 bases, with 16 bases between.

The table lists this clonotype with many counts. The chain employs TRBV11-2 and TRBJ1-1, with 7 bases identical to TRBD1. Trimming took 3 bases from V and 6 from J; bases not matched to a gene: 1. This CDR3 is 12 amino acids long. The germline CDR1 and CDR2 sequences are SGHAT and FQNNGV. CDR3 in DNA: TGTGCCAGCAGCTTTCAGGGGGCTGAAGCTTTCTTT. This gives the protein CASSFQGAEAFF.

This clonotype was detected ten times or more. This chain links TRBV24-1 with TRBJ2-2; 9 bases are shared with TRBD1. Germline CDR1 and CDR2: KGHDR and SFDVKD. J was trimmed by 6 bases and V by 4 bases; bases with no gene match: 8. The CDR3 covers 16 residues. CDR3 nucleotides: TGTGCCACCAGTGAACACAGGGGGCGCGTTTCCGGGGAGCTGTTTTTT. It specifies CATSEHRGRVSGELFF.

This chain connects TRBV7-6 to TRBJ2-7; 12 positions agree with TRBD2. The V gene end was trimmed by 1 base and the J gene end by 2 bases; junction bases not matched to a gene: 6. The V gene's germline CDR1 is SGHVS and CDR2 FNYEAQ. The CDR3 length is 17 residues. CDR3 bases: TGTGCCAGCAGCTTAGTTCCTAGCGGGAGGGCCGCCTACGAGCAGTACTTC. It yields the protein CASSLVPSGRAAYEQYF.

There are many counts of this clonotype. The V call is TRBV12-3 or TRBV12-4, the J call TRBJ1-2; unclear D gene. The CDR3 is 13 residues long. V was pared by 7 bases and J by 4 bases, with 13 bases between. Here the CDR3 DNA reads TGTGCCAGCACCGTGCATGGAGGCTATGGCTACACCTTC. Protein: CASTVHGGYGYTF.

This clonotype was counted at least ten times. The CDR3 does not end in the conserved phenylalanine or tryptophan, so this is likely a read error. The chain joins TRBV12-3 or TRBV12-4 to TRBJ2-4; D is perhaps TRBD1 (6 bases). CDR3 length equals 13 residues. Trimming shortened V by 4 bases and J by 7 bases, and 11 bases separated the two germline ends. The CDR3 nucleotides read TGTGCCAGCAGTTCAGGGGTGGGGAACATTCAGTACCTC. Translating gives CASSSGVGNIQYL.